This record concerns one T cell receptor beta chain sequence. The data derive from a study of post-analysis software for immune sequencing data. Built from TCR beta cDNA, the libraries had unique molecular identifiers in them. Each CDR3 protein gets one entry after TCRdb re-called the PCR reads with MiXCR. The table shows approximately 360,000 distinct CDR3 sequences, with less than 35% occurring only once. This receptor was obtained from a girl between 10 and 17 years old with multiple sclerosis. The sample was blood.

The CDR3 loop reads CASSGEEGQGTDTQYF. Here the CDR3 DNA reads TGTGCCAGCAGCGGCGAAGAGGGGCAGGGCACAGATACGCAGTATTTT. The rearrangement uses TRBV13 and TRBJ2-3; D is possibly TRBD1 or TRBD2 (5 bases each). Germline V CDR1 and CDR2: PRHDT, FYEKMQ (reference sequence). The CDR3 is 16 amino acids. The germline V and J ends were trimmed by 5 bases and 1 base, with 16 bases remaining between them.